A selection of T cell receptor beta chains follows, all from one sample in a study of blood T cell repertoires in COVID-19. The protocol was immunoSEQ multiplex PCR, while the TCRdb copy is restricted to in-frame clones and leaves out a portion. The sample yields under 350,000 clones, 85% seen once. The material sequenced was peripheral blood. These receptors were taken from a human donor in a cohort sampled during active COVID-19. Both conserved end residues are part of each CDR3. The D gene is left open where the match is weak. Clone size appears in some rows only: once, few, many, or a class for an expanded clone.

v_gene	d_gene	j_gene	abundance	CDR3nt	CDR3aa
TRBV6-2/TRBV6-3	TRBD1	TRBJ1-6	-	TGTGCCAGCAGTTACGGCGGGACAGGGGGTTCACCCCTCCACTTT	CASSYGGTGGSPLHF
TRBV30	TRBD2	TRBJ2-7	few	TGTGCCCACGGGGGGAGGGTGCAGTACTTC	CAHGGRVQYF
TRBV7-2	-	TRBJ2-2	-	TGTGCCAGCAGCTTTCCAGGGTCAAAGCTGTTTTTT	CASSFPGSKLFF
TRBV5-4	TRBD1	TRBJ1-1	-	TGTGCCAGCAGCCCCCGACAGGGGGCGGGGAGCACTGAAGCTTTCTTT	CASSPRQGAGSTEAFF
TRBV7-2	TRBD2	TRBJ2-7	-	TGTGCCAGCAGCTCCTTAGCGGGATACGAGCAGTACTTC	CASSSLAGYEQYF
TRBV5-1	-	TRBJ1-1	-	TGCGCCAGCAGCTTTGTTCAGAACACTGAAGCTTTCTTT	CASSFVQNTEAFF
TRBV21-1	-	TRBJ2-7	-	TGTGCCAGCAGCGCGGGATGGACAGGCCAAGGGTACGAGCAGTACTTC	CASSAGWTGQGYEQYF
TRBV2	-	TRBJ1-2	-	TGTGCCAGCAGTGAACGCGGGGGTTACGGCTACACCTTC	CASSERGGYGYTF
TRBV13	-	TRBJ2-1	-	TGTGCCAGCAGCTTGGCCCCCTCGGGGTACTACAATGAGCAGTTCTTC	CASSLAPSGYYNEQFF
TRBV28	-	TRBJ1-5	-	TGTGCCAGCAGTTTCCCCGGGGTCAATCAGCCCCAGCATTTT	CASSFPGVNQPQHF
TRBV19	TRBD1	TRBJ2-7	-	TGTGCCAGTAGTTATGGGACAGGGCAGCGCGAGCAGTACTTC	CASSYGTGQREQYF
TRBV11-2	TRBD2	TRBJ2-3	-	TGTGCCAGCAGCTACGTAGCGGGAGGGCCCGGCACAGATACGCAGTATTTT	CASSYVAGGPGTDTQYF
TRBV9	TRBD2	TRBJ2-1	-	TGTGCCAGCAGCGTAGCAGCGGGAGTGCTAACAAATGAGCAGTTCTTC	CASSVAAGVLTNEQFF
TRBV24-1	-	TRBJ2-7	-	TGTGCCACCAGTAATAGCGAGCAGTACTTC	CATSNSEQYF
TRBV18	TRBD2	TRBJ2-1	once	TGTGCCAGCTCACGGTATAGCGGGAGAGGGAGCAATGAGCAGTTCTTC	CASSRYSGRGSNEQFF
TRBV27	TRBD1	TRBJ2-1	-	TGTGCCAGCAGGGGACAGGGCGTCCCCGTCTGGTTCTTC	CASRGQGVPVWFF
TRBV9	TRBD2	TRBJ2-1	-	TGTGCCAGCAGCGGTAGGGGACTAGCGGATTCGAGCTCCTACAATGAGCAGTTCTTC	CASSGRGLADSSSYNEQFF
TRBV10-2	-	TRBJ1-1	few	TGCGCCAGCAGTGGGGCACAGCTCACTGAAGCTTTCTTT	CASSGAQLTEAFF
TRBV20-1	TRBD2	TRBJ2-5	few	TGCAGTGCCAGTAGCGGGAGGTACCAAGAGACCCAGTACTTC	CSASSGRYQETQYF
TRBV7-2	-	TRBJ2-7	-	TGTGCCAGCAGCTTTATCAATCCAGGGGAGCGGGGCTACGAGCAGTACTTC	CASSFINPGERGYEQYF
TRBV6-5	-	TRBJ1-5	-	TGTGCCAGCAGTCCCGACAGGAATAGCAATCAGCCCCAGCATTTT	CASSPDRNSNQPQHF
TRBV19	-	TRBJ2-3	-	TGTGCCAGTAACCCTGGGGGGGCCCCGTGGACAGATACGCAGTATTTT	CASNPGGAPWTDTQYF
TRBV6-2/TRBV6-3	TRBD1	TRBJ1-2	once	TGTGCCAGCAGTTACGAGGTGACAGGGATCTATGGCTACACCTTC	CASSYEVTGIYGYTF
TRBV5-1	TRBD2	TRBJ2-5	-	TGCGCCAGCAGCCCGGGTGGAGCGGGAAGAGAGACCCAGTACTTC	CASSPGGAGRETQYF
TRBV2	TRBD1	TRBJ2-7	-	TGTGCCAGCAGTGATCAGGGGGTGGGCTACGAGCAGTACTTC	CASSDQGVGYEQYF
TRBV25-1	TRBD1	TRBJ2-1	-	TGTGCCAGCAGACCGGGACAGGGGAAGGATGAGCAGTTCTTC	CASRPGQGKDEQFF
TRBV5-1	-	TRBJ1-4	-	TGCGCCAGCAGCTTAGGAGGAGGTGAAAAACTGTTTTTT	CASSLGGGEKLFF
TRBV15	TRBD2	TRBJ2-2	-	TGTGCCACCAGCAGTCTTAGCGGGGGGAACACCGGGGAGCTGTTTTTT	CATSSLSGGNTGELFF
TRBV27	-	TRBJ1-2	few	TGTGCCAGCAGACCAAGGGTCACTAGCCTCTATGGCTACACCTTC	CASRPRVTSLYGYTF
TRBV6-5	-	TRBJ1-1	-	TGTGCCAGCAGCCCCGGACTGAAGAACACTGAAGCTTTCTTT	CASSPGLKNTEAFF
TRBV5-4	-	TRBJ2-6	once	TGTGCCAGCAGAAATGGGGGGTCGGGTGGGGCCAACGTCCTGACTTTC	CASRNGGSGGANVLTF
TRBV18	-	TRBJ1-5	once	TGTGCCAGCTCACCACCAGACGGGAATCAGCCCCAGCATTTT	CASSPPDGNQPQHF
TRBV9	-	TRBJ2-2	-	TGTGCCAGCAGCGTAGTCGCCGGGGAGCTGTTTTTT	CASSVVAGELFF
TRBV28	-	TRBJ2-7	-	TGTGCCAGCAGCCCAACAGGGAATAGTGACTACGAGCAGTACTTC	CASSPTGNSDYEQYF
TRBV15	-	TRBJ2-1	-	TGTGCCACCAGCCAGCATGAGGTCGCGGGTATGGCCAATGAGCAGTTCTTC	CATSQHEVAGMANEQFF
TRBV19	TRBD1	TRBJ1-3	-	TGTGCCAGTGCTTGGTGGGGGACAGGCCTGAGCTCTGGAAACACCATATATTTT	CASAWWGTGLSSGNTIYF
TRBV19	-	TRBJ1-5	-	TGTGCCAGTTCGCTTCCTCTAGGGGCCAATCAGCCCCAGCATTTT	CASSLPLGANQPQHF
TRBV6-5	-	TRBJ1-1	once	TGTGCCAGCAGCACATCAGGGTTTTATGAAGCTTTCTTT	CASSTSGFYEAFF
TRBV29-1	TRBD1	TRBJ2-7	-	TGCAGCGTGGGGACAGGGGGCTACGAGCAGTACTTC	CSVGTGGYEQYF
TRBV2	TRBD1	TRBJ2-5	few	TGTGCCAGCAGTGAAGCGCAGGCAGGGGGTTTTGGGGAGACCCAGTACTTC	CASSEAQAGGFGETQYF
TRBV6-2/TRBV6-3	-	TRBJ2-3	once	TGTGCCAGCAGTTGGCGGAACACAGATACGCAGTATTTT	CASSWRNTDTQYF
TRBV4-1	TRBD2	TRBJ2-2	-	TGCGCCAGCAGCCGCTTACTAGCGGCCCTTAACACCGGGGAGCTGTTTTTT	CASSRLLAALNTGELFF
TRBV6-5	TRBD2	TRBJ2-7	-	TGTGCCAGCAGTTACTCAGGACTAGCGGGGCCCTACGAGCAGTACTTC	CASSYSGLAGPYEQYF
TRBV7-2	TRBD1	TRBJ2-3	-	TGTGCCAGCAGCCTGACAGGGATAAGGAGCACAGATACGCAGTATTTT	CASSLTGIRSTDTQYF
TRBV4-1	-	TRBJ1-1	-	TGCGCCAGCAGCCAAGGCCGGACATTCACTGAAGCTTTCTTT	CASSQGRTFTEAFF
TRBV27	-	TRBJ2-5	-	TGTGCCAGCAGTTTCGGTCAGGGGGGAATTTTGGAGACCCAGTACTTC	CASSFGQGGILETQYF
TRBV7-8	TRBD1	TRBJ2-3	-	TGTGCCAGCAGCCGACAGGGAATAGATACGCAGTATTTT	CASSRQGIDTQYF
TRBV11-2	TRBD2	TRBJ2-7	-	TGTGCCAGCAGCTTAACCACTAGCGGGAGGTCCCACGAGCAGTACTTC	CASSLTTSGRSHEQYF
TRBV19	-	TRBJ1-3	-	TGTGCCAGTACTATAGGGCCAAGCTCTGGAAACACCATATATTTT	CASTIGPSSGNTIYF
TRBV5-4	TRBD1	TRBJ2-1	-	TGTGCCAGCAGCTGGGGACAGGGGGGGCCTAGCGGTTACAATGAGCAGTTCTTC	CASSWGQGGPSGYNEQFF
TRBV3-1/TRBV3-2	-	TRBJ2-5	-	TGTGCCAGCAGCCTGACCCTGGGGACTGGACTACAAGAGACCCAGTACTTC	CASSLTLGTGLQETQYF
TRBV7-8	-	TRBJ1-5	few	TGTGCCAGCAGCGCGTTCACAGGTCAGCCCCAGCATTTT	CASSAFTGQPQHF
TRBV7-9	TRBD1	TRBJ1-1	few	TGTGCCAGCAGCTTAAGGACAGGGCTGAACACTGAAGCTTTCTTT	CASSLRTGLNTEAFF
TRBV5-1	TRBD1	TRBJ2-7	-	TGCGCCAGAACAGGGGGTAGGTGTTCCTACGAGCAGTACTTC	CARTGGRCSYEQYF
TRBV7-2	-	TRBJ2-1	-	TGTGCCAGCAGCCGACCCCTGGCAGGTGAGCAGTTCTTC	CASSRPLAGEQFF
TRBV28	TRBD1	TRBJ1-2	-	TGTGCCAGCAGTGGGACAGGCTATGGCTACACCTTC	CASSGTGYGYTF
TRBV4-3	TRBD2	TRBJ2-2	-	TGCGCCAGCAGCCTCCTGGCGGGAGGGCGGGATAGGACCGGGGAGCTGTTTTTT	CASSLLAGGRDRTGELFF
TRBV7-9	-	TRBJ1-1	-	TGTGCCAGCAGCTTACAGGAGAACACTGAAGCTTTCTTT	CASSLQENTEAFF
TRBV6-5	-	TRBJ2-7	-	TGTGCCAGCAGTTCCAAAGCGGAGTGGTCCTCCTACGAGCAGTACTTC	CASSSKAEWSSYEQYF
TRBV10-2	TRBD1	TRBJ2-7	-	TGCGCCAGCAGTGAGGCAGGGGGCGCATCAAAGCAGTACTTC	CASSEAGGASKQYF